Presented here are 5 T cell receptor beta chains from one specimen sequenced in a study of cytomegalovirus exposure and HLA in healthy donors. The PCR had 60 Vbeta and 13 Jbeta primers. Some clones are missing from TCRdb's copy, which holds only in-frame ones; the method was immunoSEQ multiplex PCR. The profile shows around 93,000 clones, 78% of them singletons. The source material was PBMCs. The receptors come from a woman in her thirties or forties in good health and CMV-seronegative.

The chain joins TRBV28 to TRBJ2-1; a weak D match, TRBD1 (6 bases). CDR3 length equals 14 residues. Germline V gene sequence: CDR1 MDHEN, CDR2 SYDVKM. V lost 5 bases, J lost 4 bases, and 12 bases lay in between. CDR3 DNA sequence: TGTGCCAGCAGTCCCCCAGACAGGTACAATGAGCAGTTCTTC. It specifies CASSPPDRYNEQFF.

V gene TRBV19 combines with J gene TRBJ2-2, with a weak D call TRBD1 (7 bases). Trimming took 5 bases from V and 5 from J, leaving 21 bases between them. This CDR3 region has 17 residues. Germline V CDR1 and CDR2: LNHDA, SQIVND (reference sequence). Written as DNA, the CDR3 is TGTGCCAGTAGTCTTACCACAGGGGCGGGGAGGACCGGGGAGCTGTTTTTT. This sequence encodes CASSLTTGAGRTGELFF.

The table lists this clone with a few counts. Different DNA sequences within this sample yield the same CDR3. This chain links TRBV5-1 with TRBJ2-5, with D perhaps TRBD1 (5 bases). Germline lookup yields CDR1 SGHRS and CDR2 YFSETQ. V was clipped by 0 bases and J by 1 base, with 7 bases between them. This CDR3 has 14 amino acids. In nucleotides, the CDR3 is TGCGCCAGCAGCTTGGGGGGCGTCCAAGAGACCCAGTACTTC. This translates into CASSLGGVQETQYF.

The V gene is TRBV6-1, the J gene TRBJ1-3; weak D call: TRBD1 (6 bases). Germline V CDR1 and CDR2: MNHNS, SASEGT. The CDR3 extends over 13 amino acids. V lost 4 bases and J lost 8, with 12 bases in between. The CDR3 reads CASSVERGYTIYF. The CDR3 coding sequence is TGTGCCAGCAGTGTGGAAAGGGGGTACACCATATATTTT.

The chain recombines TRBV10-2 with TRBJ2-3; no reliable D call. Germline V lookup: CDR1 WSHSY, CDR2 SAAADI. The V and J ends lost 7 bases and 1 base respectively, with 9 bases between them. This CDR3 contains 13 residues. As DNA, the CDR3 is TGCGCCAGCAAAGGTGGAGGCACAGATACGCAGTATTTT. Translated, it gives CASKGGGTDTQYF.